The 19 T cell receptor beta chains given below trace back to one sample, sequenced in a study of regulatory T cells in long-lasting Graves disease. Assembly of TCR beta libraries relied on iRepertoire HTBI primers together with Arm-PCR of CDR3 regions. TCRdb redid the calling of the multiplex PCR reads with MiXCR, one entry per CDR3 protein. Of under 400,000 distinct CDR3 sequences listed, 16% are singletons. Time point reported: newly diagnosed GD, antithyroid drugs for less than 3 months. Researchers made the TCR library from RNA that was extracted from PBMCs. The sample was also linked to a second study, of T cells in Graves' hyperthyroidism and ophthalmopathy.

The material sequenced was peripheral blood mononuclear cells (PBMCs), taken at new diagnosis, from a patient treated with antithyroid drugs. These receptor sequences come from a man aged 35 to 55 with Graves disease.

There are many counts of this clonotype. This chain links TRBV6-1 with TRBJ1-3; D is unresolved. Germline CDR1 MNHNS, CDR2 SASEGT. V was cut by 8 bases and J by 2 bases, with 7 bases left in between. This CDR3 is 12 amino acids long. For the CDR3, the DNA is TGTGCCAGCGGTAGGCCTGGAAACACCATATATTTT. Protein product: CASGRPGNTIYF.

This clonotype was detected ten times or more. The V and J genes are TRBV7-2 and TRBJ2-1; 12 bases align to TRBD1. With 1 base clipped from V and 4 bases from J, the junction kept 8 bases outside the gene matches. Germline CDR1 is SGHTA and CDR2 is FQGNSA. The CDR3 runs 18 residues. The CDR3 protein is CASSLVGTGGVFYNEQFF. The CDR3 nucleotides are TGTGCCAGCAGCTTAGTTGGGACAGGGGGCGTTTTTTACAATGAGCAGTTCTTC.

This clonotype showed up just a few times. The CDR3 loop reads CASSQALAGALKTQYF. CDR3 nucleotides: TGTGCCAGCAGCCAAGCCCTAGCGGGGGCCCTGAAGACCCAGTACTTC. The chain has TRBV4-2 and TRBJ2-5; 10 bases are a match to TRBD2. Germline V gene sequence: CDR1 LGHNA, CDR2 YNFKEQ. This CDR3 is built from 16 residues. Losses at the gene ends were 1 base for V and 6 bases for J; bases not matched to a gene: 8.

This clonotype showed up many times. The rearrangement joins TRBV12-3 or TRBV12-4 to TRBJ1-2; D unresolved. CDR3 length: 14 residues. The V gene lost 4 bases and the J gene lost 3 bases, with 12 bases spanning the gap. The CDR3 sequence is CASSCLSGYYGYTF. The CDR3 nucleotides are TGTGCCAGCAGTTGCCTATCGGGGTACTATGGCTACACCTTC.

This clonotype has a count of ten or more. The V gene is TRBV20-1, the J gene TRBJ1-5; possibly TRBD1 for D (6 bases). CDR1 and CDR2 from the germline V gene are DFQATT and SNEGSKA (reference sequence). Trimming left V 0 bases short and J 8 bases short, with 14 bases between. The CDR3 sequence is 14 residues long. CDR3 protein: CSARDPGAIEPQHF. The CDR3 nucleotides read TGCAGTGCTAGAGATCCGGGGGCGATAGAGCCCCAGCATTTT.

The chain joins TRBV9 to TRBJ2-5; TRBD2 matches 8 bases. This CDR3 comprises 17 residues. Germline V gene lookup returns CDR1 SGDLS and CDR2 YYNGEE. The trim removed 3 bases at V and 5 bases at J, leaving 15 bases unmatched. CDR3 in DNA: TGTGCCAGCAGCGCCGGGGGGGGCCGACTAGTATCTGAGACCCAGTACTTC. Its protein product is CASSAGGGRLVSETQYF.

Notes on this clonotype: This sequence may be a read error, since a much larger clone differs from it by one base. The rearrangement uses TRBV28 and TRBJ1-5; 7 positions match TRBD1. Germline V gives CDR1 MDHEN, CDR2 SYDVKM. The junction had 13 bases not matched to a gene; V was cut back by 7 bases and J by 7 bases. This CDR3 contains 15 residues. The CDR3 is CASKLGGSGKQPQHF. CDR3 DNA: TGTGCCAGCAAATTAGGGGGCTCAGGGAAACAGCCCCAGCATTTT.

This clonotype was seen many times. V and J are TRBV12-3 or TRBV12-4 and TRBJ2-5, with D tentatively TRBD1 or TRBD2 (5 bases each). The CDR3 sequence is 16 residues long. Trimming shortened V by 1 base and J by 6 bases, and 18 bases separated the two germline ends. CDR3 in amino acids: CASSLEGLGSGKTQYF. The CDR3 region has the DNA TGTGCCAGCAGTTTAGAGGGGCTGGGGAGTGGGAAGACCCAGTACTTC.

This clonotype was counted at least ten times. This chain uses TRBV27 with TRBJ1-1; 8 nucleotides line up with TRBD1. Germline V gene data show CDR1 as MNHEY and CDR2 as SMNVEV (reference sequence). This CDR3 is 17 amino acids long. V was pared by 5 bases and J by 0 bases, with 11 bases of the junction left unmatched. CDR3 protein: CASSRDRTGILNTEAFF. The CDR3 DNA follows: TGTGCCAGCAGTCGCGACCGGACAGGGATACTGAACACTGAAGCTTTCTTT.

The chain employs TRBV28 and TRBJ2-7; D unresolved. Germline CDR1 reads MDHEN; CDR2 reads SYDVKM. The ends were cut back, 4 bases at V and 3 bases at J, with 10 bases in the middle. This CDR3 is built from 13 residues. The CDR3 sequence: CASSSNSDYEQYF. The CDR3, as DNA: TGTGCCAGCAGTTCAAACAGCGACTACGAGCAGTACTTC.

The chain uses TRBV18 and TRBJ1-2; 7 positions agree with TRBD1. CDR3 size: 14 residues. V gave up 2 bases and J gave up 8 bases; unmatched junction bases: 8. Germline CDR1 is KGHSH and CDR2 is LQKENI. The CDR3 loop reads CASSPDPTGRGYTF. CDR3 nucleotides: TGTGCCAGCTCACCAGATCCGACAGGGCGAGGCTACACCTTC.

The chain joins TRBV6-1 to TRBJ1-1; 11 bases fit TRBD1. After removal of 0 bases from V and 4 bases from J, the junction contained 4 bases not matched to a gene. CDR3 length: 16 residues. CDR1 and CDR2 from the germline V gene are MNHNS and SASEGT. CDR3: CASSEAIGTGGTEAFF. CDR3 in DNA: TGTGCCAGCAGTGAAGCGATTGGGACAGGGGGCACTGAAGCTTTCTTT.

CDR3 DNA sequence: TGTGCCAGCAGGGGGGACAGGGGTTTTAATCAGCCCCAGCATTTT. Translated, it gives CASRGDRGFNQPQHF. V gene TRBV2 combines with J gene TRBJ1-5; 10 nucleotides align to TRBD1. After removal of 6 bases from V and 4 bases from J, the junction contained 6 bases not matched to a gene. Germline CDR1 is SNHLY and CDR2 is FYNNEI. The CDR3 spans 15 residues.

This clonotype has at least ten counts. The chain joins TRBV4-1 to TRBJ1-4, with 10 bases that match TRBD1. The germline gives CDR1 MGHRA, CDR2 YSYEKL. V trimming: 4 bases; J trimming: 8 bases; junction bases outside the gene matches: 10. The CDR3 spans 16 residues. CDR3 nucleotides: TGCGCCAGCAGCCTCAGACAGGGGGCTGGTAACGAAAAACTGTTTTTT. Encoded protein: CASSLRQGAGNEKLFF.

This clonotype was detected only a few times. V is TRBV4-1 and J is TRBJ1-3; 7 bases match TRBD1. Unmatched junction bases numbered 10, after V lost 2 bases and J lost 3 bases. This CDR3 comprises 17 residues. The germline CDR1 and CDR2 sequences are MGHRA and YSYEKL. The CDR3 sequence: CASSQPSFGTVGNTIYF. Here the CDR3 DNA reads TGCGCCAGCAGCCAACCATCCTTCGGGACAGTTGGAAACACCATATATTTT.

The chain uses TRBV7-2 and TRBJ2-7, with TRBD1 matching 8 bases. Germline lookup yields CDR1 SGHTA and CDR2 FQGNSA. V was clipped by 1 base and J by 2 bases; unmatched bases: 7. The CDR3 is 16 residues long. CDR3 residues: CASSLVATGVPYEQYF. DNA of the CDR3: TGTGCCAGCAGCTTAGTTGCGACAGGGGTACCCTACGAGCAGTACTTC.

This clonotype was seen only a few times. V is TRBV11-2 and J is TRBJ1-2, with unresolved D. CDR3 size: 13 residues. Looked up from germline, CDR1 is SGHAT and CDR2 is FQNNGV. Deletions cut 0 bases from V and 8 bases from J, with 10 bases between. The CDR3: CASSLEGFEGYTF. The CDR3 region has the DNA TGTGCCAGCAGCTTAGAAGGGTTTGAGGGCTACACCTTC.

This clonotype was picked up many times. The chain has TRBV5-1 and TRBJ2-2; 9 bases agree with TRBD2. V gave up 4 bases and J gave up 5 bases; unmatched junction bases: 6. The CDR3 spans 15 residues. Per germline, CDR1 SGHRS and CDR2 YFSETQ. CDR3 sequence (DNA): TGCGCCAGCAGCGGGCTAGCGGGGAGAACCGGGGAGCTGTTTTTT. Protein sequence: CASSGLAGRTGELFF.

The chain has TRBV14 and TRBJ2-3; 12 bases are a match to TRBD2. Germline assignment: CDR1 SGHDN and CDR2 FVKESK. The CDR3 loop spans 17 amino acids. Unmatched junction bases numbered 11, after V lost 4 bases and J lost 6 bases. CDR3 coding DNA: TGTGCCAGCAGCCCGCGACTAGCGGGAGCCATGGTGGATACGCAGTATTTT. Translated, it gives CASSPRLAGAMVDTQYF.